Included here is one TCR beta chain sequence, with context. Its specificity is not known. Sequencing was performed with immunoSEQ multiplex PCR; in TCRdb, only in-frame clones are kept and a portion is missing. The repertoire holds roughly 120,000 clones, with about 91% as singletons. The data were obtained in a study of cytomegalovirus exposure and HLA in healthy donors. Study-level results: It was found in a later analysis that first-cohort TCR clusters tended to co-occur in the 100 to 150 validation repertoires. Rarity characterized most TCR sequences, yet some public TCRs appeared in many donors. Researchers catalogued 150 or so TCR beta chains as cytomegalovirus-associated.

Donors were drawn from the approximately 120-subject validation cohort, separate from the approximately 680-subject first cohort. This receptor was obtained from a man between 18 and 29 years old in good health and CMV-seronegative. Sequencing was performed on PBMCs.

Written as DNA, the CDR3 is TGTGCCAGCAGCCGGGACACGGAAGAGACCCAGTACTTC. Protein: CASSRDTEETQYF. The chain joins TRBV7-7 to TRBJ2-5, with D possibly being TRBD1 (6 bases). Trimming stripped 5 bases from V and 3 bases from J, with 10 bases between. The CDR3 is 13 residues long. The germline gives CDR1 SSHAT, CDR2 FNYEAQ (reference sequence). Full variable domain (missing parts from reference TRBV7-7 and TRBJ2-5): GAGVSQSPRYKVTKRGQDVTLRCDPISSHATLYWYQQALGQGPEFLTYFNYEAQPDKSGLPSDRFSAERPEGSISTLTIQRTEQRDSAMYRCASSRDTEETQYFGPGTRLLVL.